A selection of T cell receptor beta chains follows, all from one sample in a study of cytomegalovirus exposure and HLA in healthy donors. TCRdb's copy holds only in-frame clones and misses some; the assay was immunoSEQ multiplex PCR. The sample lists 130,000 to 150,000 clones; 86% were seen once. Sequenced: PBMCs. The receptors derive from a young man in good health and CMV-seronegative. The CDR3 runs from the conserved cysteine through the conserved F or W. The order of the fields is J gene, D gene, V gene, CDR3 length, clone size, CDR3 protein, CDR3 DNA. The D gene is left open where the match is weak. Clone sizes are given selectively: once, few, many, or a class where the clone is expanded.

J gene: TRBJ2-1
D gene: NA
V gene: TRBV28
CDR3 length: 13
clone size: NA
CDR3 protein: CASSPPQGLGQFF
CDR3 DNA: TGTGCCAGCAGCCCACCGCAGGGTTTGGGGCAGTTCTTC

J gene: TRBJ1-2
D gene: NA
V gene: TRBV6-5
CDR3 length: 16
clone size: few
CDR3 protein: CASSYQTAGDNYGYTF
CDR3 DNA: TGTGCCAGCAGTTACCAGACAGCAGGGGACAACTATGGCTACACCTTC

J gene: TRBJ1-2
D gene: NA
V gene: TRBV9
CDR3 length: 15
clone size: NA
CDR3 protein: CASSVGVWSNYGYTF
CDR3 DNA: TGTGCCAGCAGCGTAGGGGTTTGGAGTAACTATGGCTACACCTTC

J gene: TRBJ2-2
D gene: NA
V gene: TRBV5-4
CDR3 length: 14
clone size: NA
CDR3 protein: CASRKDYQVGELFF
CDR3 DNA: TGTGCCAGCAGAAAAGACTACCAGGTCGGGGAGCTGTTTTTT

J gene: TRBJ1-1
D gene: NA
V gene: TRBV6-4
CDR3 length: 13
clone size: NA
CDR3 protein: CASSRYRDTEAFF
CDR3 DNA: TGTGCCAGCTCTCGGTACAGGGACACTGAAGCTTTCTTT

J gene: TRBJ1-1
D gene: NA
V gene: TRBV15
CDR3 length: 14
clone size: NA
CDR3 protein: CATSTIGRNTEAFF
CDR3 DNA: TGTGCCACCAGCACCATAGGGAGGAACACTGAAGCTTTCTTT

J gene: TRBJ2-3
D gene: NA
V gene: TRBV9
CDR3 length: 14
clone size: NA
CDR3 protein: CASSGGDWGDTQYF
CDR3 DNA: TGTGCCAGCAGCGGTGGGGACTGGGGAGATACGCAGTATTTT

J gene: TRBJ2-7
D gene: NA
V gene: TRBV6-5
CDR3 length: 12
clone size: NA
CDR3 protein: CASRAGTYEQYF
CDR3 DNA: TGTGCCAGCAGGGCCGGGACCTACGAGCAGTACTTC

J gene: TRBJ2-7
D gene: NA
V gene: TRBV11-3
CDR3 length: 13
clone size: many
CDR3 protein: CASSPVDSHEQYF
CDR3 DNA: TGTGCCAGCAGCCCTGTTGACAGCCACGAGCAGTACTTC

J gene: TRBJ2-1
D gene: NA
V gene: TRBV7-2
CDR3 length: 14
clone size: NA
CDR3 protein: CASSLALSLQGQFF
CDR3 DNA: TGTGCCAGCAGCTTAGCCCTAAGTTTGCAGGGGCAGTTCTTC

J gene: TRBJ1-1
D gene: NA
V gene: TRBV5-1
CDR3 length: 14
clone size: NA
CDR3 protein: CASSLGSGDTEAFF
CDR3 DNA: TGCGCCAGCAGCTTGGGTTCGGGGGACACTGAAGCTTTCTTT

J gene: TRBJ2-7
D gene: TRBD1
V gene: TRBV27
CDR3 length: 15
clone size: NA
CDR3 protein: CASRSRQGVPYEQYF
CDR3 DNA: TGTGCCAGCAGATCCCGACAGGGCGTCCCCTACGAGCAGTACTTC

J gene: TRBJ1-2
D gene: NA
V gene: TRBV7-2
CDR3 length: 12
clone size: few
CDR3 protein: CASSPIRYGYTF
CDR3 DNA: TGTGCCAGCAGCCCAATCCGGTATGGCTACACCTTC

J gene: TRBJ2-2
D gene: NA
V gene: TRBV5-6
CDR3 length: 13
clone size: NA
CDR3 protein: CASSLGAIGELFF
CDR3 DNA: TGTGCCAGCAGCTTGGGGGCCATCGGGGAGCTGTTTTTT

J gene: TRBJ1-2
D gene: NA
V gene: TRBV2
CDR3 length: 18
clone size: NA
CDR3 protein: CASSERGLRQAANYGYTF
CDR3 DNA: TGTGCCAGCAGTGAACGGGGCCTCAGACAGGCAGCTAACTATGGCTACACCTTC

J gene: TRBJ2-7
D gene: TRBD1
V gene: TRBV6-1
CDR3 length: 15
clone size: NA
CDR3 protein: CASIAGTGSSYEQYF
CDR3 DNA: TGTGCCAGCATTGCCGGGACAGGGAGCTCCTACGAGCAGTACTTC

J gene: TRBJ1-1
D gene: NA
V gene: TRBV5-6
CDR3 length: 15
clone size: NA
CDR3 protein: CASSPGGGGKVEAFF
CDR3 DNA: TGTGCCAGCAGCCCTGGAGGGGGGGGTAAAGTTGAAGCTTTCTTT

J gene: TRBJ1-1
D gene: TRBD1
V gene: TRBV5-6
CDR3 length: 13
clone size: NA
CDR3 protein: CASRGQLNTEAFF
CDR3 DNA: TGTGCCAGCAGGGGACAGTTGAACACTGAAGCTTTCTTT

J gene: TRBJ2-3
D gene: NA
V gene: TRBV25-1
CDR3 length: 12
clone size: NA
CDR3 protein: CATSSLSDTQYF
CDR3 DNA: TGTGCCACTTCCTCCCTGTCAGATACGCAGTATTTT

J gene: TRBJ1-1
D gene: NA
V gene: TRBV13
CDR3 length: 13
clone size: NA
CDR3 protein: CASSPDDGYEAFF
CDR3 DNA: TGTGCCAGCAGCCCCGACGACGGGTATGAAGCTTTCTTT

J gene: TRBJ1-1
D gene: NA
V gene: TRBV5-1
CDR3 length: 14
clone size: NA
CDR3 protein: CASSLEGGRAEAFF
CDR3 DNA: TGCGCCAGCAGCTTGGAAGGGGGAAGGGCTGAAGCTTTCTTT

J gene: TRBJ1-2
D gene: NA
V gene: TRBV10-3
CDR3 length: 15
clone size: NA
CDR3 protein: CAISDLVTGNYGYTF
CDR3 DNA: TGTGCCATCAGTGACTTAGTAACAGGGAACTATGGCTACACCTTC

J gene: TRBJ2-1
D gene: TRBD2
V gene: TRBV18
CDR3 length: 13
clone size: NA
CDR3 protein: CASYSGRGNEQFF
CDR3 DNA: TGTGCCAGCTATAGCGGGAGGGGGAATGAGCAGTTCTTC

J gene: TRBJ2-7
D gene: NA
V gene: TRBV7-9
CDR3 length: 13
clone size: NA
CDR3 protein: CASSLGTTYEQYF
CDR3 DNA: TGTGCCAGCAGCTTGGGCACAACCTACGAGCAGTACTTC

J gene: TRBJ1-2
D gene: TRBD1
V gene: TRBV6-6
CDR3 length: 16
clone size: NA
CDR3 protein: CASSNPQQGAREGYTF
CDR3 DNA: TGTGCCAGCAGTAACCCACAGCAGGGGGCGAGGGAGGGCTACACCTTC

J gene: TRBJ2-1
D gene: TRBD2
V gene: TRBV7-2
CDR3 length: 15
clone size: NA
CDR3 protein: CASSSGTSTYNEQFF
CDR3 DNA: TGTGCCAGCAGCTCCGGGACTAGTACCTACAATGAGCAGTTCTTC

J gene: TRBJ2-2
D gene: NA
V gene: TRBV27
CDR3 length: 16
clone size: NA
CDR3 protein: CASSLRAGVGTGELFF
CDR3 DNA: TGTGCCAGCAGTTTAAGGGCCGGGGTGGGCACCGGGGAGCTGTTTTTT

J gene: TRBJ2-2
D gene: NA
V gene: TRBV28
CDR3 length: 14
clone size: NA
CDR3 protein: CASSFQGNTGELFF
CDR3 DNA: TGTGCCAGCAGTTTTCAGGGGAACACCGGGGAGCTGTTTTTT

J gene: TRBJ1-2
D gene: NA
V gene: TRBV11-2
CDR3 length: 16
clone size: NA
CDR3 protein: CASSSLTGSANYGYTF
CDR3 DNA: TGTGCCAGCAGCTCACTGACCGGGTCAGCTAACTATGGCTACACCTTC

J gene: TRBJ2-3
D gene: NA
V gene: TRBV12-2
CDR3 length: 17
clone size: NA
CDR3 protein: CASRSRRRSFSTDTQYF
CDR3 DNA: TGTGCAAGTCGCTCCCGGAGACGGAGCTTCAGCACAGATACGCAGTATTTT

J gene: TRBJ2-7
D gene: NA
V gene: TRBV27
CDR3 length: 12
clone size: NA
CDR3 protein: CASSFRGYEQYF
CDR3 DNA: TGTGCCAGCAGTTTTCGCGGTTACGAGCAGTACTTC